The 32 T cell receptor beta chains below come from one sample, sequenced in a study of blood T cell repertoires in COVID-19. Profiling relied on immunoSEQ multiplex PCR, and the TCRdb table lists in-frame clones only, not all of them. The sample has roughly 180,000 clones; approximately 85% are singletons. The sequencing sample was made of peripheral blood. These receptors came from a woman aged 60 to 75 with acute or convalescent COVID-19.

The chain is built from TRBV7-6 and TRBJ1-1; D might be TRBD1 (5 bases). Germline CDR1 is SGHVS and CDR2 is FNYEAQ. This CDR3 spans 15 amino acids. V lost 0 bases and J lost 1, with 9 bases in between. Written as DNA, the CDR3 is TGTGCCAGCAGCTTAGCGCAGGGCCCGAACACTGAAGCTTTCTTT. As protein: CASSLAQGPNTEAFF.

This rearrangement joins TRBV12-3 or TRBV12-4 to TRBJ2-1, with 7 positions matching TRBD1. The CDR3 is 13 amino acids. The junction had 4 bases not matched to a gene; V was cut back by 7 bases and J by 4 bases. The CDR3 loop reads CASKGQIYNEQFF. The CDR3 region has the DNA TGTGCCAGCAAGGGACAGATATACAATGAGCAGTTCTTC.

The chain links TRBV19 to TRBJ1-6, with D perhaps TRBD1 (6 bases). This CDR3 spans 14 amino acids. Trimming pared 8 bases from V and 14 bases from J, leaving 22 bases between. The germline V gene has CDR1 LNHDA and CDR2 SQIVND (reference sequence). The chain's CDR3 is CASETGPQIGTLHF. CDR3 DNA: TGTGCCAGTGAAACAGGGCCCCAAATCGGGACCCTCCACTTT.

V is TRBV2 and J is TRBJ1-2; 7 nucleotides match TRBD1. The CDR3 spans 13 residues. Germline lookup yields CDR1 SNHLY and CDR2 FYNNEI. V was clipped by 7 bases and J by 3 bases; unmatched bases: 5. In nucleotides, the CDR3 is TGTGCCAGCACCGGACAGGCCCACTATGGCTACACCTTC. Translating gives CASTGQAHYGYTF.

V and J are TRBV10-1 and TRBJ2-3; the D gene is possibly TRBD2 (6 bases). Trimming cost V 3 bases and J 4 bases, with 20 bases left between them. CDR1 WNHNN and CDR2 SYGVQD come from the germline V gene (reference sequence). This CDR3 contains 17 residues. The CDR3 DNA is TGCGCCAGCAGTGATAGCGGAACCCAACTCCGTCCAGATACGCAGTATTTT. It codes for CASSDSGTQLRPDTQYF.

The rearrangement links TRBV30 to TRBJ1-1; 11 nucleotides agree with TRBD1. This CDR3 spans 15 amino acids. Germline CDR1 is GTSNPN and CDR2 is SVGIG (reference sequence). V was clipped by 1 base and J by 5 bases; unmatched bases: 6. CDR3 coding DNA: TGTGCCTGGAGTGCCCAGGGACAGGGGGGGACTGAAGCTTTCTTT. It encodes CAWSAQGQGGTEAFF.

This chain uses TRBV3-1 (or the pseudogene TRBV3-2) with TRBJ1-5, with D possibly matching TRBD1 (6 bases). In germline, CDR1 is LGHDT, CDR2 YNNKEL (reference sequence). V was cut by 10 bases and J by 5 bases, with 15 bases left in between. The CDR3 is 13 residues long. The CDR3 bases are TGTGCCACCTCCCCGGGGGGCCATCAGCCCCAGCATTTT. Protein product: CATSPGGHQPQHF.

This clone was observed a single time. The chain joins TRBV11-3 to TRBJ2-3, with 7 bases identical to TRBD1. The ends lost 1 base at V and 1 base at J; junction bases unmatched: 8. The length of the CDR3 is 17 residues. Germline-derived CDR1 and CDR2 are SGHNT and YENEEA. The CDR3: CASSLGAGTVGTDTQYF. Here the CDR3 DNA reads TGTGCCAGCAGCTTAGGGGCTGGGACAGTGGGCACAGATACGCAGTATTTT. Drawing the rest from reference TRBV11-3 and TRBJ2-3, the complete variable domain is EAGVVQSPRYKIIEKKQPVAFWCNPISGHNTLYWYLQNLGQGPELLIRYENEEAVDDSQLPKDRFSAERLKGVDSTLKIQPAELGDSAVYLCASSLGAGTVGTDTQYFGPGTRLTVL.

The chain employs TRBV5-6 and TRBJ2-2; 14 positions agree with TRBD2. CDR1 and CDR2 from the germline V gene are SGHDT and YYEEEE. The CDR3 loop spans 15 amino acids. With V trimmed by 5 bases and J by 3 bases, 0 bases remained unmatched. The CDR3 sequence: CASRGLAGDTGELFF. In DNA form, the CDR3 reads TGTGCCAGCAGGGGACTAGCGGGGGACACCGGGGAGCTGTTTTTT.

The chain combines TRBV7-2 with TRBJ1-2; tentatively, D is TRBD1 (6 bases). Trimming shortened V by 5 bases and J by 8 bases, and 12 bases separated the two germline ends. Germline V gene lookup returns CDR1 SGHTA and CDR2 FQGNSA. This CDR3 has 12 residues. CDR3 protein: CASSPEGVGYTF. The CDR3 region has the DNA TGTGCCAGCAGCCCCGAGGGGGTCGGCTACACCTTC. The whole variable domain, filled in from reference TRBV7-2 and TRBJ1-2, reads GAGVSQSPSNKVTEKGKDVELRCDPISGHTALYWYRQSLGQGLEFLIYFQGNSAPDKSGLPSDRFSAERTGGSVSTLTIQRTQQEDSAVYLCASSPEGVGYTFGSGTRLTVV.

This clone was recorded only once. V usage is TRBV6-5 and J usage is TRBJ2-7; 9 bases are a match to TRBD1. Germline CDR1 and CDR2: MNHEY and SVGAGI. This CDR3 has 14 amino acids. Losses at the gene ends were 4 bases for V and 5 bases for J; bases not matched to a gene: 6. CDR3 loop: CASSSPGQGNEQYF. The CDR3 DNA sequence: TGTGCCAGCAGTTCGCCGGGACAGGGAAACGAGCAGTACTTC.

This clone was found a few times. CDR3 loop: CASSRTKGGKLFF. DNA of the CDR3: TGTGCCAGCAGCCGAACCAAAGGGGGAAAACTGTTTTTT. The chain couples TRBV6-6 to TRBJ1-4; maybe TRBD1 (6 bases). Germline CDR1 is MNHNY and CDR2 is SVGAGI (reference sequence). Trimming pared 6 bases from V and 10 bases from J, leaving 15 bases between. The CDR3 is 13 amino acids.

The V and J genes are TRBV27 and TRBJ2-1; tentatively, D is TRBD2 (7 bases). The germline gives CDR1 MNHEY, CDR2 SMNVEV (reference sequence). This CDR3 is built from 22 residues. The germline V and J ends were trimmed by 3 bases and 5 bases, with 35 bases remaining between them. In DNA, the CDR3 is TGTGCCAGCAGTTTTGGGGGGGGCCGAACATCCAGGGGAAAACATTGGGACAATGAGCAGTTCTTC. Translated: CASSFGGGRTSRGKHWDNEQFF.

As DNA, the CDR3 is TGTGCCAGCAGTAAAGGGGGGACTAGCGGGAGTAGTACGCAGTATTTT. It encodes CASSKGGTSGSSTQYF. The chain has TRBV13 and TRBJ2-3, with TRBD2 matching over 14 bases. CDR3 length: 16 residues. V shed 6 bases and J 8 bases; nucleotides not matched to a gene: 10. Germline CDR1 is PRHDT and CDR2 is FYEKMQ (reference sequence). Together with reference TRBV13 and TRBJ2-3, the CDR3 gives the full variable domain: AAGVIQSPRHLIKEKRETATLKCYPIPRHDTVYWYQQGPGQDPQFLISFYEKMQSDKGSIPDRFSAQQFSDYHSELNMSSLELGDSALYFCASSKGGTSGSSTQYFGPGTRLTVL.

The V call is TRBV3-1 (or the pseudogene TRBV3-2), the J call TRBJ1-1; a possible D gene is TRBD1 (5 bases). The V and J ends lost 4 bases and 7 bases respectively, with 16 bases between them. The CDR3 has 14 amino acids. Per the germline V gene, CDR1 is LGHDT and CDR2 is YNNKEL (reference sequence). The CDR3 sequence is CASSPWGAGREAFF. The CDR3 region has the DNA TGTGCCAGCAGCCCCTGGGGCGCTGGGCGTGAAGCTTTCTTT.

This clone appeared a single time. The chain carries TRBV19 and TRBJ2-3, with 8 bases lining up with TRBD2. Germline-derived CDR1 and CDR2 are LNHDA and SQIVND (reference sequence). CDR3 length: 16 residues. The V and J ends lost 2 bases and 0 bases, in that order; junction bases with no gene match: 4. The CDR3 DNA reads TGTGCCAGTAGTATACTGGCGGGAGGTAGCACAGATACGCAGTATTTT. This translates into CASSILAGGSTDTQYF.

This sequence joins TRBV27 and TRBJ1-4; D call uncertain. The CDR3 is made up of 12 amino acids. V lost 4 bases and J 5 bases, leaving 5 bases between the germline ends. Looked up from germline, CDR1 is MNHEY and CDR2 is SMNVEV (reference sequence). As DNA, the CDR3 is TGTGCCAGCAGTTCCCTCAATGAAAAACTGTTTTTT. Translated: CASSSLNEKLFF.

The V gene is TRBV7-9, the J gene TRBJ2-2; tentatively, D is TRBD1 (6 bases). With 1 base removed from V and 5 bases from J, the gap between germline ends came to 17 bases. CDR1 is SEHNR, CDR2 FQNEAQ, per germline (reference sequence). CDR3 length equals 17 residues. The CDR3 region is CASSLEAQGWGTGELFF. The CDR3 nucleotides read TGTGCCAGCAGCTTAGAGGCACAGGGATGGGGGACCGGGGAGCTGTTTTTT.

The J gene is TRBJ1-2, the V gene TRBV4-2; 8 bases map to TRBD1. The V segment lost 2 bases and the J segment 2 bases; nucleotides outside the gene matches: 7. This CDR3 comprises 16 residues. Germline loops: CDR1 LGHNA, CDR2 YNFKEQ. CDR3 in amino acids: CASSQPDRGKNYGYTF. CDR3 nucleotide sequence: TGTGCCAGCAGCCAACCCGACAGGGGCAAGAACTATGGCTACACCTTC.

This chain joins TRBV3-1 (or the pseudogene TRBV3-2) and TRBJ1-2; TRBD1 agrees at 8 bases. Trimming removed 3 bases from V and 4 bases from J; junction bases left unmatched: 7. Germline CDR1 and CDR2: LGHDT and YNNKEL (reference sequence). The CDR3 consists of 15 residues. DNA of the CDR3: TGTGCCAGCAGCCAGGAGGACAGGGCAGGCTATGGCTACACCTTC. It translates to CASSQEDRAGYGYTF.

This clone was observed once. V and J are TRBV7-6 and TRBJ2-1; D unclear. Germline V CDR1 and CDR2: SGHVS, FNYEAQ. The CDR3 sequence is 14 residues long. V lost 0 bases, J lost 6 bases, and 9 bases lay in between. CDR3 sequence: CASSLASLANEQFF. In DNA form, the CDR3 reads TGTGCCAGCAGCTTAGCGAGCCTCGCCAATGAGCAGTTCTTC.

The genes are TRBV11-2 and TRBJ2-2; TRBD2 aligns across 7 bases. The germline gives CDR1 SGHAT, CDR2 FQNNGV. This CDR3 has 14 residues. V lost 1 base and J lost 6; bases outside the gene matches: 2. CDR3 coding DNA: TGTGCCAGCAGCTTAGGCCGGGGGGCCGGGGAGCTGTTTTTT. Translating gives CASSLGRGAGELFF. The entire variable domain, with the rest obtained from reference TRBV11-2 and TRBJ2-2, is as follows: EAGVAQSPRYKIIEKRQSVAFWCNPISGHATLYWYQQILGQGPKLLIQFQNNGVVDDSQLPKDRFSAERLKGVDSTLKIQPAKLEDSAVYLCASSLGRGAGELFFGEGSRLTVL.

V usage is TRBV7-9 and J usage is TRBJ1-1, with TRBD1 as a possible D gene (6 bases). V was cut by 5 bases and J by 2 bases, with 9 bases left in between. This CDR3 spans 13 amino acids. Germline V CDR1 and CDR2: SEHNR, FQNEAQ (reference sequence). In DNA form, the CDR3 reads TGTGCCAGCAGCACAGGGTTTAACACTGAAGCTTTCTTT. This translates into CASSTGFNTEAFF.

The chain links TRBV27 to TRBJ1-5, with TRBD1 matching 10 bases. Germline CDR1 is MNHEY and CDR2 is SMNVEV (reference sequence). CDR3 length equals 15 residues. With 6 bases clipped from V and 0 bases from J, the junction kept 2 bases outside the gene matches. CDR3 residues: CASRGQGLSNQPQHF. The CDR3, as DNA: TGTGCCAGCAGGGGACAGGGGCTTAGCAATCAGCCCCAGCATTTT.

Here the CDR3 reads CATSVSAGGANVLTF. CDR3 nucleotide sequence: TGTGCCACCTCAGTTTCCGCGGGAGGGGCCAACGTCCTGACTTTC. The chain recombines TRBV19 with TRBJ2-6; D perhaps matches TRBD2 (6 bases). Looked up from germline, CDR1 is LNHDA and CDR2 is SQIVND (reference sequence). V lost 10 bases and J lost 4, with 17 bases in between. The CDR3 contains 15 residues.

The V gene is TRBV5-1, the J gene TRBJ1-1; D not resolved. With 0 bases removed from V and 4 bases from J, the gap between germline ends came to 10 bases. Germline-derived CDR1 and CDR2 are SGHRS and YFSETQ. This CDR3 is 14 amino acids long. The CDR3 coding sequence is TGCGCCAGCAGCTTGGATGTGGTAGTCACTGAAGCTTTCTTT. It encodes CASSLDVVVTEAFF.

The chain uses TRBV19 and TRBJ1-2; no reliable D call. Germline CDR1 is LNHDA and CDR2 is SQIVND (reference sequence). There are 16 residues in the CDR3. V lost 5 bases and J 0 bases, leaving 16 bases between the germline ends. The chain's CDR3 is CASSYPLGEANYGYTF. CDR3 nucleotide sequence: TGTGCCAGTAGTTATCCCCTCGGGGAAGCTAACTATGGCTACACCTTC.

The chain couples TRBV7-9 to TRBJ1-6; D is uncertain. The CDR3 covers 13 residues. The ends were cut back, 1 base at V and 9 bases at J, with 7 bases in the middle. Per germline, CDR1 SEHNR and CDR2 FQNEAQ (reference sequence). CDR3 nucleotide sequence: TGTGCCAGCAGCTTAGACAGCCTTTCACCCCTCCACTTT. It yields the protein CASSLDSLSPLHF.

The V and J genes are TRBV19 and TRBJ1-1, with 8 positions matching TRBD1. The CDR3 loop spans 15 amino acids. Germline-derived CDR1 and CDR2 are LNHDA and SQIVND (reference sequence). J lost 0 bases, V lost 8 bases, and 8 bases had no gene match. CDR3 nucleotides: TGTGCCAGTCGCCCCTCGGACAGGGTGAACACTGAAGCTTTCTTT. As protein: CASRPSDRVNTEAFF.

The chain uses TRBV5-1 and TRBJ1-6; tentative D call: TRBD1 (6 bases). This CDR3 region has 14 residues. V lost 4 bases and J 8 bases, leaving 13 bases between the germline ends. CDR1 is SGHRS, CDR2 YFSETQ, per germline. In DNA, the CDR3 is TGCGCCAGCAGCAGTTGGGGGCGAGATTCACCCCTCCACTTT. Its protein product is CASSSWGRDSPLHF.

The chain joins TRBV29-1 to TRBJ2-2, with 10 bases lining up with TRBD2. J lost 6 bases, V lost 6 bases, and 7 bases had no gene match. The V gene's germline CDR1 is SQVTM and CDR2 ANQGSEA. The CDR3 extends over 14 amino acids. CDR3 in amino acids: CSVGDLAGAGELFF. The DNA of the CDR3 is TGCAGCGTAGGGGACCTAGCGGGAGCCGGGGAGCTGTTTTTT.

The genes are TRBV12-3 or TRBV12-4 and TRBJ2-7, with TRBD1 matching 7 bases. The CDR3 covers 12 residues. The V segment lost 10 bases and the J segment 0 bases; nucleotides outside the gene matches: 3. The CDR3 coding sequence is TGTGCCACACAGGGGTACTCCTACGAGCAGTACTTC. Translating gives CATQGYSYEQYF.